The text below deals with one TCR beta chain. This entry comes from a study of T cell changes during pregnancy in multiple sclerosis. Germline V gene lookup returns CDR1 MNHEY and CDR2 SVGAGI. Deletions cut 0 bases from V and 0 bases from J, with 8 bases between. This CDR3 is built from 15 residues. Using immunoSEQ multiplex PCR, the repertoire was profiled, and TCRdb retains in-frame clones only, with some absent. This table holds more than 70,000 clones, around 90% found once. The V gene is TRBV6-5, the J gene TRBJ1-1; D possibly corresponds to TRBD1 (5 bases). The source of this sequence is a female donor with multiple sclerosis, enrolled in a pregnancy study. This specimen consisted of peripheral blood, obtained before pregnancy. The CDR3 is CASSYSLTVNTEAFF. CDR3 sequence (DNA): TGTGCCAGCAGTTACTCTCTGACAGTGAACACTGAAGCTTTCTTT.